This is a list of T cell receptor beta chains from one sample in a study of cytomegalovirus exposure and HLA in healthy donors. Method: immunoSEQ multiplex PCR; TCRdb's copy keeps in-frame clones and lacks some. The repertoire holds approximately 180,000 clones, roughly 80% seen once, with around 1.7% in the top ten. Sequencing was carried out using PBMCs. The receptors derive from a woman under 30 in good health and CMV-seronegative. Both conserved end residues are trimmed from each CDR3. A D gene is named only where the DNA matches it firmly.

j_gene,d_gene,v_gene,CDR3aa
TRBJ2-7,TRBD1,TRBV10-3,AIRGTGANYEQY
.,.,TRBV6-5,ASSYSTGGLYEQY
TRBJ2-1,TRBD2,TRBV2,ASSVPGGDNEQF
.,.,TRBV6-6,ASSVQGPETQY
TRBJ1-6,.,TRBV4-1,ASSHGRQNSPLH
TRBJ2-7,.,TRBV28,ASSSPGTGTYEQY
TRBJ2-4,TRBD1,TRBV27,ASSSWTGAKNIQY
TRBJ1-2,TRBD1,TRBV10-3,AISPGQGGYGYT
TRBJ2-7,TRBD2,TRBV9,ASSPHLGAGELNEQY
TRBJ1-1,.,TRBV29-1,SVEGADTEAF
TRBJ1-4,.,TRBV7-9,ASSPAGGTNEKLF
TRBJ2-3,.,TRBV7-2,ASSQYEADTQY
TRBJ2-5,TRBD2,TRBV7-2,ASSDHGTSGRKTQY
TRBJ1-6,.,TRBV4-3,ASSDQTETYNSPLH
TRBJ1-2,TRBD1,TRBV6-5,ASREQGAGYGYT
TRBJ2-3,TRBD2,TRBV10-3,AISSGREGRTDTQY
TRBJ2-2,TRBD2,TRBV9,ASSTSPRTSGRALRPGELF
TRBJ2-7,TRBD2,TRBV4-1,ASSQEAGLTYEQY
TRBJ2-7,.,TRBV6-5,ASSEESPQQY
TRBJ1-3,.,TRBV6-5,ASSYSGNTIY
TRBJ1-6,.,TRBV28,ASSLEGPNHSPLH
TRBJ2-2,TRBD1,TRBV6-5,ASSYGTGLGELF
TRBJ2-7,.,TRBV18,ASSPPDRGSYEQY
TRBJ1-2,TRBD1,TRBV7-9,AGYAGTGSQGDYGYT
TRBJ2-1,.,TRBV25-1,ASSLLPNEQF
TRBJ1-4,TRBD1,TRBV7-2,ASSTGQGATNEKLF
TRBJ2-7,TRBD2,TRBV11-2,ASSPPGSGRSYEQY
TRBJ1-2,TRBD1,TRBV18,ASSQPGQGVLYGYT
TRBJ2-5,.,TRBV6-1,ASSSRDFQETQY
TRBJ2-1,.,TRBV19,ASSSHAGDEQF
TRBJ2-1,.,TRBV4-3,ASSQVVGGAGYNEQF
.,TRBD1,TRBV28,ASSFPGTGLYEQY
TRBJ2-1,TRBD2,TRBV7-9,SSSLLAGGPADEQF
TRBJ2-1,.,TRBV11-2,ASSLSDFNEQF
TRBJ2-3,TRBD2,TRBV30,AWSGEGAGSTDTQY
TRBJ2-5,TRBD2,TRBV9,ASSETRGLAGKSGETQY
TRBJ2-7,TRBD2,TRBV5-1,ASSLGPGGSYEQY
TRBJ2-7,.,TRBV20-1,SARERGEQY
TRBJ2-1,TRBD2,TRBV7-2,ASSLYGTSGYNEQF
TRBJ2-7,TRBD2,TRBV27,ASSSGPTSGRAYEQY